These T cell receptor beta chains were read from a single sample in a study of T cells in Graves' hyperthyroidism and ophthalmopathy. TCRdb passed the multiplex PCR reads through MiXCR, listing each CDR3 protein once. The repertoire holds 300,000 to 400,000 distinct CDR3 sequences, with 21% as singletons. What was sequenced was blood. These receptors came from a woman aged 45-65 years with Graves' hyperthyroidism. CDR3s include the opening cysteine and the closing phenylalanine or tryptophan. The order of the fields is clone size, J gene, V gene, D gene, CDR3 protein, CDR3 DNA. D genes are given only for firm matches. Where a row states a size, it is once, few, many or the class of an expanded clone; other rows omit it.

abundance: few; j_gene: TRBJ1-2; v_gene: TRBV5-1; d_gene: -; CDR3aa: CASSTAGNYGYTF; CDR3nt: TGCGCCAGCAGCACGGCGGGGAACTATGGCTACACCTTC
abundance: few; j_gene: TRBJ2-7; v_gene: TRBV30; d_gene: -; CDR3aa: CAWSWFGGYEQYF; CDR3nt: TGTGCCTGGAGTTGGTTTGGGGGTTACGAGCAGTACTTC
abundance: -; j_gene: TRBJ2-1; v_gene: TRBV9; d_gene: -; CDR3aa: CASSASLMRNEQFF; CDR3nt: TGTGCCAGCAGCGCCTCGTTGATGAGAAATGAGCAGTTCTTC
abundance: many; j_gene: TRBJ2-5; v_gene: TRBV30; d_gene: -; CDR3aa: CAWQGDSQETQYF; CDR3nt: TGTGCCTGGCAGGGGGACTCCCAGGAGACCCAGTACTTC
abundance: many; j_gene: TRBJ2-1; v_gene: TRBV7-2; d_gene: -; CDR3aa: CASSPSYNEQFF; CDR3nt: TGTGCCAGCAGCCCCTCCTACAATGAGCAGTTCTTC
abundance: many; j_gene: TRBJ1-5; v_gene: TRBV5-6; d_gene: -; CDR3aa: CASSRAGGYSNQPQHF; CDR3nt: TGTGCCAGCAGCCGAGCTGGGGGCTACAGCAATCAGCCCCAGCATTTT
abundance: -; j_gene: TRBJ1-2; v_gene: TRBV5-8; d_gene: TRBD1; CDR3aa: CASNFGATGGAGYTF; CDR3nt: TGTGCCAGCAACTTTGGGGCTACAGGGGGCGCGGGCTACACCTTC
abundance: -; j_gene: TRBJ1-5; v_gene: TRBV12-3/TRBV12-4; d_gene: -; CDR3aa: CASSFWVNQPQHF; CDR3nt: TGTGCCAGCAGTTTCTGGGTCAATCAGCCCCAGCATTTT
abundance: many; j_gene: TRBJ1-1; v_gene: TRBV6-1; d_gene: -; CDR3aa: CASSELGRDTEAFF; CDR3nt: TGTGCCAGCAGTGAACTTGGTCGAGACACTGAAGCTTTCTTT
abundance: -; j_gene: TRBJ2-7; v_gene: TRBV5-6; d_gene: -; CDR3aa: CASSLVPYEQYF; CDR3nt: TGTGCCAGCAGCTTGGTTCCCTACGAGCAGTACTTC
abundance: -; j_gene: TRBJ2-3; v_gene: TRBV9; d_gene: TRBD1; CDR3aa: CASSPRDRTTDTQYF; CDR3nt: TGTGCCAGCAGCCCCCGGGACAGGACCACAGATACGCAGTATTTT
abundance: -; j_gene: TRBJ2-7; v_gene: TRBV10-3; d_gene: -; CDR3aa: CAISQQDYEQYF; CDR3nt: TGTGCCATCAGTCAACAGGACTACGAGCAGTACTTC
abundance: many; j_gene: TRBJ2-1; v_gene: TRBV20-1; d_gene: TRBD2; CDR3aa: CSAYGAGGRNNEQFF; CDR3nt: TGCAGTGCCTACGGTGCGGGGGGGAGGAACAATGAGCAGTTCTTC
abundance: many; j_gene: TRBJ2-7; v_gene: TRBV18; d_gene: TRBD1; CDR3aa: CATAGTGMYEQYF; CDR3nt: TGTGCCACCGCGGGGACAGGGATGTACGAGCAGTACTTC
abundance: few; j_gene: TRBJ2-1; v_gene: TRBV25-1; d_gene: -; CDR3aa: CASSDHAEFGNEQFF; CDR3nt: TGTGCCAGCAGTGATCACGCAGAATTTGGCAATGAGCAGTTCTTC
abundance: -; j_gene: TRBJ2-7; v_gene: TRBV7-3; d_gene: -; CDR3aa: CASSLEDGGGNEQYF; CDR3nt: TGTGCCAGCAGCTTGGAGGACGGGGGAGGCAACGAGCAGTACTTC
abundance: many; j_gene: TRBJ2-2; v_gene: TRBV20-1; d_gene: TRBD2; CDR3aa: CSARVRTSGGTNTGELFF; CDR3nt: TGCAGTGCTAGAGTTAGGACTAGCGGGGGGACGAACACCGGGGAGCTGTTTTTT
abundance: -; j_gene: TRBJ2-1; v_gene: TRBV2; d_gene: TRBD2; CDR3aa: CASRSSGGFNEQFF; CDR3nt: TGTGCCAGCAGATCTAGCGGGGGATTCAATGAGCAGTTCTTC
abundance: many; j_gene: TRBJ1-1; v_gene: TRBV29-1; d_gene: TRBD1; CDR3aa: CSVDDRVTEAFF; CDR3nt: TGCAGCGTTGATGACAGGGTCACGGAAGCTTTCTTT
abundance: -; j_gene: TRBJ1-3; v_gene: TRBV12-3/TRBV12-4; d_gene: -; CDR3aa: CASNPGWRNTIYF; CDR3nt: TGTGCCAGCAACCCCGGGTGGAGAAACACCATATATTTT
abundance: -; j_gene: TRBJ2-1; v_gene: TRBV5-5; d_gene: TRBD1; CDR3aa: CASSAGTDLYNEQFF; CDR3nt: TGTGCCAGCAGCGCCGGGACAGACCTCTACAATGAGCAGTTCTTC
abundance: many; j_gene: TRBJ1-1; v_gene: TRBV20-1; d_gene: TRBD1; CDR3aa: CSASGTALNTEAFF; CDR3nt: TGCAGTGCTTCCGGGACAGCCCTGAACACTGAAGCTTTCTTT
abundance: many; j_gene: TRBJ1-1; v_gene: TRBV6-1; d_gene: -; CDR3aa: CASSGWGAGPNTEAFF; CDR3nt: TGTGCCAGCAGTGGTTGGGGGGCGGGACCCAACACTGAAGCTTTCTTT
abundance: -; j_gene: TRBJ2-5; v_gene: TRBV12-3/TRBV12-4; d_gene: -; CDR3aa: CASSLDAGRTETQYF; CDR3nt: TGTGCCAGCAGTTTAGATGCCGGGAGAACGGAGACCCAGTACTTC
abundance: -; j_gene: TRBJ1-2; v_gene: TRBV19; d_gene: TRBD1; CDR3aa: CASSISTGGNYGYTF; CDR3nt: TGTGCCAGTAGTATTTCGACAGGGGGCAACTATGGCTACACCTTC